The next 29 T cell receptor beta chains were all read from a single sample in a study of OX40 agonist ivuxolimab in advanced cancers. Measured with immunoSEQ multiplex PCR; TCRdb has only the in-frame clones, and not every one. The sample has 65,000 to 90,000 clones; approximately 89% are singletons. The sample consisted of CD4+ or CD8+ T cells sorted from blood, taken in a trial of the OX40 agonist ivuxolimab. These receptors all stem from an adult with an advanced solid tumor such as melanoma, head and neck, liver or kidney cancer.

This chain joins TRBV30 and TRBJ1-6; 7 nucleotides align to TRBD1. The junction had 1 base not matched to a gene; V was cut back by 1 base and J by 7 bases. CDR3 length equals 13 residues. The germline gives CDR1 GTSNPN, CDR2 SVGIG (reference sequence). The DNA for the CDR3 is TGTGCCTGGAGTGGACAGGGAAATTCACCCCTCCACTTT. Translating it yields CAWSGQGNSPLHF.

This rearrangement joins TRBV7-2 to TRBJ1-4; perhaps TRBD1 as D (6 bases). CDR1 is SGHTA and CDR2 is FQGNSA in the germline V gene. V lost 3 bases and J lost 4, with 15 bases in between. This CDR3 region has 16 residues. CDR3 in DNA: TGTGCCAGCAGCTTCCTCACCGGGACATATAATGAAAAACTGTTTTTT. Translated, it gives CASSFLTGTYNEKLFF.

This chain connects TRBV28 to TRBJ1-2; unclear D gene. CDR1 and CDR2 (germline): MDHEN, SYDVKM. Trimming shortened V by 6 bases and J by 4 bases, and 9 bases separated the two germline ends. The CDR3 is 12 residues long. This CDR3 reads CASSILSYGYTF. The DNA for the CDR3 is TGTGCCAGCAGCATATTGAGCTATGGCTACACCTTC.

The rearrangement joins TRBV5-1 to TRBJ2-2, with 14 bases fitting TRBD2. With V trimmed by 4 bases and J by 6 bases, 5 bases remained unmatched. Germline V gives CDR1 SGHRS, CDR2 YFSETQ. The CDR3 consists of 16 residues. This CDR3 is CASSVRTSGRSGELFF. CDR3 DNA: TGCGCCAGCAGCGTCAGGACTAGCGGGAGGTCCGGGGAGCTGTTTTTT.

This chain links TRBV5-1 with TRBJ2-5; D is uncertain. Germline V CDR1 and CDR2: SGHRS, YFSETQ. The CDR3 has 15 amino acids. Trimming removed 4 bases from V and 4 bases from J, with 17 bases in between. CDR3 sequence: CASSPAGSGGETQYF. The CDR3 nucleotides are TGCGCCAGCAGCCCGGCCGGGTCAGGTGGAGAGACCCAGTACTTC.

This sequence joins TRBV7-2 and TRBJ2-6, with 7 bases fitting TRBD2. V lost 8 bases, J lost 4 bases, and 5 bases stayed unmatched. The germline V gene encodes CDR1 SGHTA and CDR2 FQGNSA. The CDR3 is 14 residues long. CDR3 bases: TGTGCCAGCGGGGAGGGGACCGGGGCCAACGTCCTGACTTTC. Its protein product is CASGEGTGANVLTF. The entire variable domain, with the rest obtained from reference TRBV7-2 and TRBJ2-6, is as follows: GAGVSQSPSNKVTEKGKDVELRCDPISGHTALYWYRQSLGQGLEFLIYFQGNSAPDKSGLPSDRFSAERTGGSVSTLTIQRTQQEDSAVYLCASGEGTGANVLTFGAGSRLTVL.

Comment on this clone: The same CDR3 arises from other DNA sequences in this sample as well. This rearrangement joins TRBV14 to TRBJ1-1, with no clear D. This CDR3 has 13 residues. Germline CDR1 SGHDN, CDR2 FVKESK. V gave up 0 bases and J gave up 2 bases, with 4 bases separating them. CDR3 region: CASSQDRNTEAFF. In nucleotides, the CDR3 is TGTGCCAGCAGCCAAGACAGAAACACTGAAGCTTTCTTT.

This clone showed up just a few times. The V gene is TRBV6-5, the J gene TRBJ1-2, with 9 bases matching TRBD1. The V segment lost 6 bases and the J segment 9 bases; nucleotides outside the gene matches: 11. The CDR3 runs 14 residues. CDR1 and CDR2 from the germline V gene are MNHEY and SVGAGI. This CDR3 is CASSQPGQGTSYTF. The DNA for the CDR3 is TGTGCCAGCAGCCAACCGGGACAGGGTACGAGCTACACCTTC.

This clone was recorded only once. CDR3 loop: CASSTRTGGSDTGELFF. Here the CDR3 DNA reads TGCGCCAGCAGCACCCGGACAGGGGGATCCGACACCGGGGAGCTGTTTTTT. This chain joins TRBV5-1 and TRBJ2-2; 10 bases align to TRBD1. V gave up 4 bases and J gave up 3 bases; unmatched junction bases: 9. CDR1 is SGHRS and CDR2 is YFSETQ in the germline V gene. CDR3 size: 17 residues.

This clone appeared once. The chain joins TRBV10-3 to TRBJ1-4; 8 nucleotides agree with TRBD1. The V segment lost 10 bases and the J segment 3 bases; nucleotides outside the gene matches: 10. This CDR3 is 15 amino acids long. CDR1 is ENHRY and CDR2 is SYGVKD in the germline V gene. The CDR3, as DNA: TGTGCCACCATGGATGGACAGGGAGCTAATGAAAAACTGTTTTTT. It translates to CATMDGQGANEKLFF.

The gene calls are TRBV2 and TRBJ1-6; D gene uncertain. V was cut by 1 base and J by 2 bases, with 6 bases left in between. Germline assignment: CDR1 SNHLY and CDR2 FYNNEI. This CDR3 spans 15 amino acids. CDR3 sequence reads: CASSEGSTYNSPLHF. The CDR3 nucleotides read TGTGCCAGCAGTGAAGGCAGCACCTATAATTCACCCCTCCACTTT.

The chain joins TRBV6-5 to TRBJ2-5; 10 nucleotides agree with TRBD1. The CDR3 sequence is 15 residues long. Germline-derived CDR1 and CDR2 are MNHEY and SVGAGI. V trimming: 5 bases; J trimming: 6 bases; junction bases outside the gene matches: 9. The CDR3 region is CASSAGTGALQTQYF. CDR3 DNA: TGTGCCAGCAGTGCCGGGACAGGGGCTCTTCAGACCCAGTACTTC.

The chain carries TRBV5-1 and TRBJ1-1; possible D gene TRBD1, 5 bases. The CDR3 covers 14 residues. The germline V and J ends were trimmed by 4 bases and 1 base, with 11 bases remaining between them. CDR1 and CDR2 (germline): SGHRS, YFSETQ. CDR3 nucleotide sequence: TGCGCCAGCAGCATTCGACAGACGAACACTGAAGCTTTCTTT. Translating gives CASSIRQTNTEAFF. The variable domain in full, with the rest retrieved from reference TRBV5-1 and TRBJ1-1, is KAGVTQTPRYLIKTRGQQVTLSCSPISGHRSVSWYQQTPGQGLQFLFEYFSETQRNKGNFPGRFSGRQFSNSRSEMNVSTLELGDSALYLCASSIRQTNTEAFFGQGTRLTVV.

CDR3 bases: TGTGCCAGCAGTTTACGGGTAGGGCAGTATTTT. It is translated as CASSLRVGQYF. The genes are TRBV28 and TRBJ2-3, with D hard to call. CDR1 is MDHEN, CDR2 SYDVKM, per germline. Trimming left V 2 bases short and J 11 bases short, with 8 bases between. The CDR3 runs to 11 residues.

The V call is TRBV14, the J call TRBJ2-1; D may match TRBD1 or TRBD2 (5 bases each). The CDR3 has 16 residues. The germline CDR1 and CDR2 sequences are SGHDN and FVKESK. V lost 0 bases and J 9 bases, leaving 18 bases between the germline ends. The CDR3 region is CASSQDLVVAGAEQFF. The CDR3, as DNA: TGTGCCAGCAGCCAAGATTTGGTAGTAGCCGGGGCTGAGCAGTTCTTC.

The V gene is TRBV6-1, the J gene TRBJ1-5; 7 bases map to TRBD1. Germline CDR1 reads MNHNS; CDR2 reads SASEGT. V trimming: 6 bases; J trimming: 4 bases; junction bases outside the gene matches: 6. This CDR3 region has 14 residues. CDR3 sequence: CASRPDRANQPQHF. CDR3 DNA sequence: TGTGCCAGCAGACCTGACAGGGCGAATCAGCCCCAGCATTTT.

The rearrangement uses TRBV7-9 and TRBJ1-5; D unresolved. The CDR3 contains 15 residues. Trimming removed 5 bases from V and 3 bases from J, with 14 bases in between. CDR1 is SEHNR and CDR2 is FQNEAQ in the germline V gene (reference sequence). This chain's CDR3 is CASSPLDGPNQPQHF. Here the CDR3 DNA reads TGTGCCAGCAGCCCCCTAGACGGCCCCAATCAGCCCCAGCATTTT.

The chain recombines TRBV7-2 with TRBJ2-7, with a possible D match to TRBD1 (6 bases). There are 14 residues in the CDR3. V was clipped by 5 bases and J by 4 bases, with 15 bases between them. Germline CDR1 SGHTA, CDR2 FQGNSA. The CDR3 DNA sequence: TGTGCCAGCAGCACCACGAGGGACAATTACGAGCAGTACTTC. Translated, it gives CASSTTRDNYEQYF. Full variable domain (rest looked up from reference TRBV7-2 and TRBJ2-7): GAGVSQSPSNKVTEKGKDVELRCDPISGHTALYWYRQSLGQGLEFLIYFQGNSAPDKSGLPSDRFSAERTGGSVSTLTIQRTQQEDSAVYLCASSTTRDNYEQYFGPGTRLTVT.

This sequence joins TRBV7-2 and TRBJ1-3; D remains ambiguous. V was trimmed by 6 bases and J by 0 bases, leaving 12 bases between them. Germline V gives CDR1 SGHTA, CDR2 FQGNSA. This CDR3 spans 15 amino acids. DNA for the CDR3: TGTGCCAGCAGACGCGGACCGGTCTCTGGAAACACCATATATTTT. This sequence encodes CASRRGPVSGNTIYF. Looking up the rest from reference TRBV7-2 and TRBJ1-3 gives the full variable domain: GAGVSQSPSNKVTEKGKDVELRCDPISGHTALYWYRQSLGQGLEFLIYFQGNSAPDKSGLPSDRFSAERTGGSVSTLTIQRTQQEDSAVYLCASRRGPVSGNTIYFGEGSWLTVV.

The chain uses TRBV9 and TRBJ1-1; D remains ambiguous. V was cut by 0 bases and J by 10 bases, with 10 bases left in between. Germline-derived CDR1 and CDR2 are SGDLS and YYNGEE. The CDR3 length is 12 residues. CDR3 DNA sequence: TGTGCCAGCAGCGTAGGAGCAGGTGCAGCTTTCTTT. Translating gives CASSVGAGAAFF.

In this sample, this clone turned up a few times. The chain employs TRBV6-1 and TRBJ2-4; 10 bases line up with TRBD1. Germline V CDR1 and CDR2: MNHNS, SASEGT. The CDR3 length is 13 residues. The V segment lost 6 bases and the J segment 9 bases; nucleotides outside the gene matches: 5. The CDR3 DNA sequence: TGTGCCAGCAGCAGGACAGGGGGAGGCATTCAGTACTTC. Its translation is CASSRTGGGIQYF.

V and J are TRBV2 and TRBJ2-5; no definite D call. This CDR3 comprises 15 residues. V was cut by 1 base and J by 2 bases, with 11 bases left in between. Germline values: CDR1 SNHLY, CDR2 FYNNEI. In DNA, the CDR3 is TGTGCCAGCAGTGAAGTGATTGGGGTTCAAGAGACCCAGTACTTC. Amino acid sequence: CASSEVIGVQETQYF.

The chain has TRBV6-5 and TRBJ2-7; possibly TRBD1 or TRBD2 for D (5 bases each). V lost 6 bases and J 7 bases, leaving 19 bases between the germline ends. Germline CDR1 and CDR2: MNHEY and SVGAGI. CDR3 length: 14 amino acids. CDR3 sequence reads: CASRGDGEIGEQYF. The DNA of the CDR3 is TGTGCCAGCAGAGGGGACGGAGAAATCGGTGAGCAGTACTTC.

The chain employs TRBV6-6 and TRBJ1-5; D call uncertain. The CDR3 extends over 11 amino acids. CDR1 and CDR2 (germline): MNHNY, SVGAGI (reference sequence). Trimming removed 5 bases at V and 10 bases at J, with 9 bases between. CDR3 loop: CASSNPGPQHF. In DNA form, the CDR3 reads TGTGCCAGCAGTAACCCGGGACCCCAGCATTTT.

The chain uses TRBV19 and TRBJ2-7, with D possibly matching TRBD1 (6 bases). Germline assignment: CDR1 LNHDA and CDR2 SQIVND (reference sequence). The CDR3 covers 17 residues. Trimming cost V 5 bases and J 7 bases, with 27 bases left between them. The CDR3: CASSGPKGVSFTGEQYF. The CDR3 DNA reads TGTGCCAGTAGTGGGCCGAAGGGGGTGAGTTTTACGGGTGAGCAGTACTTC.

This clone has just a few counts. The J gene is TRBJ1-1, the V gene TRBV19; D is perhaps TRBD1 (6 bases). The CDR3 length is 14 residues. The germline CDR1 and CDR2 sequences are LNHDA and SQIVND (reference sequence). Trimming shortened V by 5 bases and J by 0 bases, and 10 bases separated the two germline ends. The CDR3 sequence is CASSPTGLNTEAFF. CDR3 nucleotide sequence: TGTGCCAGTAGTCCTACAGGGCTGAACACTGAAGCTTTCTTT.

V is TRBV5-1 and J is TRBJ2-5; 9 bases agree with TRBD1. The assigned J gene may be wrong: the sequence end matches TRBJ2-7 better. The CDR3 totals 15 residues. CDR1 and CDR2 from the germline V gene are SGHRS and YFSETQ. The CDR3 region has the DNA TGCGCCAGCAGCTTGGGGACAGGGGTCATGTACGAGCAGTACTTC. Its protein product is CASSLGTGVMYEQYF.

This sequence joins TRBV16 and TRBJ2-7, with 9 nucleotides matching TRBD2. The length of the CDR3 is 16 residues. The germline CDR1 and CDR2 sequences are KGHSY and FQNENV. Germline trimming cut 4 bases from V and 7 bases from J; bases unmatched to any gene: 14. In DNA, the CDR3 is TGTGCCAGCAGCCCTCTTGGCGGACTAGCGTTCTGGGAGCAGTACTTC. It yields the protein CASSPLGGLAFWEQYF.

The rearrangement uses TRBV28 and TRBJ2-7; TRBD1 matches 11 bases. This CDR3 contains 20 residues. Germline V gene data show CDR1 as MDHEN and CDR2 as SYDVKM. V was clipped by 4 bases and J by 2 bases; unmatched bases: 19. In DNA, the CDR3 is TGTGCCAGCAGTTCCCCTCCCGGGGGGTACGAGGACAGGGGGCCCTACGAGCAGTACTTC. Protein: CASSSPPGGYEDRGPYEQYF.